This T cell receptor (beta chain) was captured in a study of blood T cell repertoires in COVID-19. Looking at the study overall: PBMCs, B-cell-depleted T cells, or T cells provided the cDNA or gDNA that made up the material.

This clone was seen once. How the authors handled the data: Amplifying reference gene primers gave estimates of nucleated cell counts. Assay used: immunoSEQ multiplex PCR; TCRdb lists only in-frame clones, some missing. The V and J calls and the clone size are those of that table, but D and trimming were determined from the DNA. The sample includes 95,000 to 150,000 clones, around 81% of them seen just once. From germline, CDR1 is SGHRS and CDR2 YFSETQ. The CDR3 totals 15 residues. V lost 0 bases, J lost 8 bases, and 14 bases lay in between. J is TRBJ1-4 and V is TRBV5-1; D might be TRBD1 (6 bases). The sample was peripheral blood. The origin of this receptor is a woman aged 45 to 65 with acute or convalescent COVID-19. The CDR3 here is CASSLGGTLEEKLFF. CDR3 bases: TGCGCCAGCAGCTTGGGTGGGACACTGGAGGAAAAACTGTTTTTT.